These 23 T cell receptor beta chains share one sample of origin, sequenced in a study of T cell repertoires in cytomegalovirus infection. These receptors' targets are unknown. TCRdb processed the reads anew with MiXCR; each CDR3 protein has one entry. The table lists about 830,000 distinct CDR3 sequences, 32% of them singletons, with 9.5% to 15% in the top ten. The sample here was cultured CD8+ T cells from PBMCs, taken from culture after CMV antigen stimulation. These receptors came from a human donor in good health (CMV status not recorded). Some clones in this sample may be carry-over from other donors' samples.

V usage is TRBV7-6 and J usage is TRBJ2-3, with a possible D match to TRBD2 (7 bases). The V gene lost 4 bases and the J gene lost 6 bases, with 14 bases spanning the gap. Per germline, CDR1 SGHVS and CDR2 FNYEAQ. The CDR3 sequence is 14 residues long. The CDR3 DNA reads as TGTGCCAGCAGCTACGGGGGGCTTTTGGATACGCAGTATTTT. Protein: CASSYGGLLDTQYF.

The V call is TRBV24-1, the J call TRBJ2-3; D uncertain. CDR3 size: 13 residues. The V gene's germline CDR1 is KGHDR and CDR2 SFDVKD. Trimming pared 3 bases from V and 1 base from J, leaving 4 bases between. The CDR3 sequence: CATSDPGTDTQYF. Here the CDR3 DNA reads TGTGCCACCAGTGATCCGGGCACAGATACGCAGTATTTT.

This clonotype has more than one count but fewer than ten. The gene calls are TRBV7-9 and TRBJ1-2; TRBD1 aligns across 9 bases. The CDR3 contains 17 residues. Germline V CDR1 and CDR2: SEHNR, FQNEAQ (reference sequence). V shed 5 bases, J shed 0 bases, and the junction held 10 bases outside the gene matches. The CDR3 DNA is TGTGCCAGCAGCCTCGGACAGGGGCTGTACTCTAACTATGGCTACACCTTC. It translates to CASSLGQGLYSNYGYTF.

This clonotype was seen only once. This may come from a read error, since a much larger clone is one base off. The V gene is TRBV11-2, the J gene TRBJ2-5; possible D gene TRBD1, 5 bases. The V gene's germline CDR1 is SGHAT and CDR2 FQNNGV. The CDR3 is 15 residues long. Trimming cost V 1 base and J 8 bases, with 17 bases left between them. The CDR3 region is CASSLVAEGADTQYF. CDR3 nucleotide sequence: TGTGCCAGCAGCTTAGTGGCAGAAGGGGCTGACACCCAGTACTTC.

The gene calls are TRBV7-9 and TRBJ1-1; no definite D call. Germline V gene lookup returns CDR1 SEHNR and CDR2 FQNEAQ (reference sequence). The CDR3 consists of 14 residues. Trimming cost V 4 bases and J 7 bases, with 16 bases left between them. The CDR3: CASSSPLRYLEAFF. CDR3 coding DNA: TGTGCCAGCAGCTCACCCCTTCGGTATCTTGAAGCTTTCTTT.

The chain uses TRBV25-1 and TRBJ1-2; D gene ambiguous. The V and J ends lost 5 bases and 6 bases respectively, with 22 bases between them. The germline CDR1 and CDR2 sequences are MGHDK and SYGVNS. The CDR3 extends over 16 amino acids. The CDR3 DNA reads TGTGCCAGCAGTACACCCTCCACGGATCCTACTCATGGCTACACCTTC. Amino acids: CASSTPSTDPTHGYTF.

The chain couples TRBV6-5 to TRBJ1-1, with a weak D call TRBD1 (5 bases). Germline CDR1 reads MNHEY; CDR2 reads SVGAGI. This CDR3 spans 17 amino acids. V was cut by 0 bases and J by 1 base, with 15 bases left in between. The CDR3 nucleotides read TGTGCCAGCAGTTACTCGGGGCCCGGGGCGGGGAACACTGAAGCTTTCTTT. It translates to CASSYSGPGAGNTEAFF.

This clonotype was observed at least ten times. J is TRBJ1-3 and V is TRBV20-1; possibly TRBD1 for D (5 bases). The CDR3 contains 13 residues. Germline V gene data show CDR1 as DFQATT and CDR2 as SNEGSKA (reference sequence). V lost 6 bases, J lost 4 bases, and 13 bases lay in between. Written as DNA, the CDR3 is TGCAGTGCCCCCTCCAGGGCCGGAAACACCATATATTTT. This sequence encodes CSAPSRAGNTIYF.

This clonotype showed up many times. This chain links TRBV28 with TRBJ1-5; D is unclear. V was cut by 7 bases and J by 3 bases, with 13 bases left in between. Germline assignment: CDR1 MDHEN and CDR2 SYDVKM. The length of the CDR3 is 14 residues. The CDR3 spells CASTHPQNNQPQHF. The CDR3 coding sequence is TGTGCCAGCACACACCCCCAAAACAATCAGCCCCAGCATTTT.

V is TRBV27 and J is TRBJ1-5, with a tentative D call TRBD1 (5 bases). The CDR3 spans 15 residues. Per the germline V gene, CDR1 is MNHEY and CDR2 is SMNVEV (reference sequence). Trimming took 6 bases from V and 0 from J, leaving 12 bases between them. The CDR3 loop is CASRTGLYSNQPQHF. In DNA form, the CDR3 reads TGTGCCAGCAGAACGGGACTCTATAGCAATCAGCCCCAGCATTTT.

Only a few counts were recorded for this clonotype. The genes are TRBV11-3 and TRBJ2-7, with D possibly matching TRBD2 (5 bases). The CDR3 extends over 13 amino acids. V lost 2 bases and J 4 bases, leaving 9 bases between the germline ends. CDR1 SGHNT and CDR2 YENEEA come from the germline V gene. CDR3 sequence: CASSLSRTYEQYF. In nucleotides, the CDR3 is TGTGCCAGCAGCTTATCTAGGACTTACGAGCAGTACTTC.

This clonotype was seen repeatedly, ten times or more. The rearrangement uses TRBV7-8 and TRBJ2-1, with D possibly being TRBD1 (7 bases). CDR3 size: 15 residues. Germline CDR1 and CDR2: SGHVS and FQNEAQ. V lost 7 bases to trimming and J lost 4 bases, with 17 bases between them. CDR3 DNA sequence: TGTGCCAGCACCCCTCGGGGGACAGCTTACAATGAGCAGTTCTTC. This sequence encodes CASTPRGTAYNEQFF.

This chain links TRBV7-9 with TRBJ1-2, with D hard to call. From germline, CDR1 is SEHNR and CDR2 FQNEAQ (reference sequence). V was pared by 1 base and J by 0 bases, with 9 bases between. The CDR3 has 15 amino acids. This chain's CDR3 is CASSLGRSANYGYTF. As DNA, the CDR3 is TGTGCCAGCAGCTTAGGCAGGTCAGCTAACTATGGCTACACCTTC.

J is TRBJ2-4 and V is TRBV2; unclear D gene. Trimming removed 6 bases at V and 2 bases at J, with 14 bases between. The CDR3 has 15 amino acids. The germline gives CDR1 SNHLY, CDR2 FYNNEI. CDR3 protein: CASSPYPGSKNIQYF. As DNA, the CDR3 is TGTGCCAGCAGCCCCTACCCCGGGTCCAAAAACATTCAGTACTTC.

This clonotype was observed a handful of times. The chain uses TRBV12-3 or TRBV12-4 and TRBJ1-6; no reliable D call. This CDR3 is 14 amino acids long. The V end lost 3 bases, the J end lost 7 bases, and 10 bases lay between the germline ends. The CDR3 sequence is CASSLVGRNSPLHF. CDR3 nucleotide sequence: TGTGCCAGCAGTTTGGTAGGGAGGAATTCACCCCTCCACTTT.

The chain links TRBV4-1 to TRBJ2-3; D is undetermined. Trimming took 0 bases from V and 0 from J, leaving 7 bases between them. The germline V gene encodes CDR1 MGHRA and CDR2 YSYEKL. The length of the CDR3 is 15 residues. The CDR3 loop is CASSQESQSTDTQYF. DNA for the CDR3: TGCGCCAGCAGCCAAGAGAGTCAAAGCACAGATACGCAGTATTTT.

This clonotype was seen many times. The chain employs TRBV6-5 and TRBJ2-1; 7 nucleotides agree with TRBD1. Unmatched junction bases numbered 6, after V lost 6 bases and J lost 7 bases. Germline V gives CDR1 MNHEY, CDR2 SVGAGI. This CDR3 is built from 13 residues. This CDR3 is CASRRGLVNEQFF. The CDR3 DNA is TGTGCCAGCAGGAGGGGGCTGGTAAATGAGCAGTTCTTC.

This sequence joins TRBV20-1 and TRBJ2-3; D is uncertain. CDR1 is DFQATT and CDR2 is SNEGSKA in the germline V gene (reference sequence). Trimming cost V 0 bases and J 3 bases, with 13 bases left between them. The CDR3 sequence is 15 residues long. The CDR3 loop is CSARDPQLDTDTQYF. In nucleotides, the CDR3 is TGCAGTGCTAGAGATCCGCAGTTAGATACAGATACGCAGTATTTT.

The rearrangement joins TRBV19 to TRBJ2-7; 10 bases line up with TRBD1. CDR3 length: 11 residues. Germline loops: CDR1 LNHDA, CDR2 SQIVND (reference sequence). Unmatched junction bases numbered 2, after V lost 8 bases and J lost 7 bases. The CDR3 DNA follows: TGTGCCAGTCGGACAGGGGGTGAGCAGTACTTC. This translates into CASRTGGEQYF.

This clonotype has more than one count but fewer than ten. The chain is built from TRBV7-2 and TRBJ2-2, with 9 positions matching TRBD2. Germline lookup yields CDR1 SGHTA and CDR2 FQGNSA. V trimming: 8 bases; J trimming: 3 bases; junction bases outside the gene matches: 7. The CDR3 extends over 15 amino acids. The CDR3: CASSRVAGDTGELFF. The DNA for the CDR3 is TGTGCCAGCTCCAGAGTAGCGGGGGACACCGGGGAGCTGTTTTTT.

This clonotype was detected only a few times. The chain carries TRBV2 and TRBJ2-1; 7 bases align to TRBD2. Trimming at V came to 6 bases and at J to 7 bases, leaving 9 bases not matched to a gene. The CDR3 is 14 amino acids. Germline values: CDR1 SNHLY, CDR2 FYNNEI. The CDR3 is CASRTPSGGNEQFF. The CDR3 coding sequence is TGTGCCAGCAGGACTCCCTCGGGGGGAAATGAGCAGTTCTTC. Complete variable domain (other parts from reference TRBV2 and TRBJ2-1): EPEVTQTPSHQVTQMGQEVILRCVPISNHLYFYWYRQILGQKVEFLVSFYNNEISEKSEIFDDQFSVERPDGSNFTLKIRSTKLEDSAMYFCASRTPSGGNEQFFGPGTRLTVL.

There are a few counts of this clonotype. The chain employs TRBV4-3 and TRBJ2-2, with TRBD2 matching over 7 bases. Germline CDR1 is LGHNA and CDR2 is YSLEER. This CDR3 is 19 amino acids long. J was trimmed by 5 bases and V by 1 base; bases with no gene match: 16. The CDR3 sequence is CASSQAGPMSGTNTGELFF. CDR3 DNA sequence: TGCGCCAGCAGCCAAGCAGGGCCAATGTCCGGGACTAATACCGGGGAGCTGTTTTTT.

This clonotype was observed a handful of times. J is TRBJ2-6 and V is TRBV10-3; D unclear. Germline V gene data show CDR1 as ENHRY and CDR2 as SYGVKD. The CDR3 is 15 amino acids. Trimming pared 7 bases from V and 0 bases from J, leaving 10 bases between. Written as DNA, the CDR3 is TGTGCCATCAATCCGGGCAGCTCTGGGGCCAACGTCCTGACTTTC. It specifies CAINPGSSGANVLTF.